These 26 T cell receptor beta chains came from one sample sequenced in a study of blood T cell repertoires in COVID-19. Sequencing used immunoSEQ multiplex PCR; TCRdb keeps in-frame clones, though not all of them. Of roughly 260,000 clones listed, roughly 86% are singletons. The sequencing sample was made of peripheral blood. These receptors all come from a man aged 40-50 years who had recovered from COVID-19.

This chain links TRBV29-1 with TRBJ2-3; D remains ambiguous. Germline lookup yields CDR1 SQVTM and CDR2 ANQGSEA. This CDR3 comprises 12 residues. Trimming removed 8 bases at V and 0 bases at J, with 9 bases between. CDR3 nucleotides: TGCAGCTCCAGTTGGAGCACAGATACGCAGTATTTT. Its translation is CSSSWSTDTQYF.

This clone was detected once. The chain employs TRBV18 and TRBJ1-1, with 9 bases fitting TRBD1. Germline V gene lookup returns CDR1 KGHSH and CDR2 LQKENI. This CDR3 contains 16 residues. With 3 bases clipped from V and 5 bases from J, the junction kept 10 bases outside the gene matches. This CDR3 reads CASSPLQQGARTEAFF. The CDR3 region has the DNA TGTGCCAGCTCACCCCTTCAACAGGGGGCCCGTACTGAAGCTTTCTTT.

The chain carries TRBV6-5 and TRBJ2-7; TRBD1 matches at 7 bases. Germline loops: CDR1 MNHEY, CDR2 SVGAGI. The CDR3 totals 15 residues. V shed 6 bases and J 6 bases; nucleotides not matched to a gene: 14. The CDR3 loop is CASSRKPTGIGEQYF. As DNA, the CDR3 is TGTGCCAGCAGCCGCAAACCGACAGGGATCGGCGAGCAGTACTTC.

This clone was recorded only once. This chain connects TRBV9 to TRBJ1-1, with D tentatively TRBD1 (5 bases). The CDR3 is made up of 14 amino acids. V was clipped by 3 bases and J by 3 bases, with 12 bases between them. CDR1 and CDR2 (germline): SGDLS, YYNGEE. The CDR3 sequence is CASSAGGKDTEAFF. The CDR3 DNA is TGTGCCAGCAGCGCCGGGGGGAAAGACACTGAAGCTTTCTTT.

V and J are TRBV19 and TRBJ1-6; D gene ambiguous. This CDR3 region has 14 residues. The V and J ends lost 1 base and 9 bases respectively, with 10 bases between them. The germline CDR1 and CDR2 sequences are LNHDA and SQIVND (reference sequence). The CDR3 DNA is TGTGCCAGTAGTATAGGCGGCATCCTTTCACCCCTCCACTTT. It encodes CASSIGGILSPLHF.

The genes are TRBV7-9 and TRBJ2-7, with TRBD2 as a possible D gene (5 bases). V lost 1 base and J 1 base, leaving 8 bases between the germline ends. The CDR3 consists of 14 residues. Germline CDR1 SEHNR, CDR2 FQNEAQ (reference sequence). CDR3 in amino acids: CASSLVGSSYEQYF. CDR3 DNA sequence: TGTGCCAGCAGCTTAGTTGGGAGTTCCTACGAGCAGTACTTC. The complete variable domain, with remaining parts taken from reference TRBV7-9 and TRBJ2-7, reads DTGVSQNPRHKITKRGQNVTFRCDPISEHNRLYWYRQTLGQGPEFLTYFQNEAQLEKSRLLSDRFSAERPKGSFSTLEIQRTEQGDSAMYLCASSLVGSSYEQYFGPGTRLTVT.

The V and J genes are TRBV6-5 and TRBJ2-6, with D unresolved. The CDR3 length is 13 residues. In germline, CDR1 is MNHEY, CDR2 SVGAGI. V was trimmed by 6 bases and J by 0 bases, leaving 3 bases between them. The CDR3: CASRSSGANVLTF. The CDR3 bases are TGTGCCAGCAGGAGCTCTGGGGCCAACGTCCTGACTTTC.

This clone was recorded only once. This chain uses TRBV27 with TRBJ1-4, with D unresolved. V lost 4 bases to trimming and J lost 8 bases, with 14 bases between them. Germline CDR1 reads MNHEY; CDR2 reads SMNVEV (reference sequence). The CDR3 extends over 14 amino acids. The CDR3 DNA is TGTGCCAGCAGTTATGGGCTCGGTGTAGAAAAACTGTTTTTT. Its protein is CASSYGLGVEKLFF.

This clone came up a few times. The gene calls are TRBV10-3 and TRBJ1-5, with TRBD1 identical over 7 bases. CDR1 ENHRY and CDR2 SYGVKD come from the germline V gene. The V segment lost 10 bases and the J segment 7 bases; nucleotides outside the gene matches: 13. The CDR3 covers 14 residues. The CDR3 bases are TGTGCCACTCAATATGCAGGGGGTGCCCAGCCCCAGCATTTT. Translating gives CATQYAGGAQPQHF.

The V and J genes are TRBV9 and TRBJ2-7; D possibly corresponds to TRBD2 (5 bases). This CDR3 contains 15 residues. Between the trimmed V and J ends, which lost 0 bases and 4 bases, there was a span of 14 bases. Germline V gene data show CDR1 as SGDLS and CDR2 as YYNGEE. CDR3 DNA: TGTGCCAGCAGCGTAGCTCCGGGGAAAGAGTACGAGCAGTACTTC. Translation gives CASSVAPGKEYEQYF.

This chain links TRBV5-4 with TRBJ2-1; a possible D gene is TRBD1 (6 bases). Trimming pared 0 bases from V and 0 bases from J, leaving 10 bases between. CDR1 and CDR2 (germline): SGHNT, YYREEE (reference sequence). This CDR3 is 16 amino acids long. The CDR3 DNA is TGTGCCAGCAGCTTGGGGGGGCGAAGCTCCTACAATGAGCAGTTCTTC. Translating it yields CASSLGGRSSYNEQFF.

The chain couples TRBV6-2 or TRBV6-3 to TRBJ2-5, with D possibly being TRBD2 (6 bases). Per the germline V gene, CDR1 is MNHEY and CDR2 is SVGEGT. V lost 2 bases and J lost 1, with 14 bases in between. CDR3 length: 16 amino acids. In DNA form, the CDR3 reads TGTGCCAGCAGTTACGAAACGGGGGAATTCCAAGAGACCCAGTACTTC. As protein: CASSYETGEFQETQYF.

The chain joins TRBV6-5 to TRBJ2-7; no reliable D call. Trimming removed 4 bases at V and 7 bases at J, with 11 bases between. Germline-derived CDR1 and CDR2 are MNHEY and SVGAGI. CDR3 length: 12 residues. DNA for the CDR3: TGTGCCAGCAGTTTCCCCCTCGGGGAGCAGTACTTC. It encodes CASSFPLGEQYF.

The chain joins TRBV5-1 to TRBJ1-1; 8 bases are shared with TRBD1. Germline lookup yields CDR1 SGHRS and CDR2 YFSETQ. The CDR3 has 15 residues. Germline trimming cut 0 bases from V and 10 bases from J; bases unmatched to any gene: 11. The chain's CDR3 is CASSLDPGLGTGAFF. CDR3 sequence (DNA): TGCGCCAGCAGCTTGGATCCGGGTCTGGGGACAGGAGCTTTCTTT.

The rearrangement joins TRBV5-1 to TRBJ2-1; 13 bases line up with TRBD2. The junction had 2 bases not matched to a gene; V was cut back by 3 bases and J by 8 bases. Germline-derived CDR1 and CDR2 are SGHRS and YFSETQ. There are 14 residues in the CDR3. The CDR3 region has the DNA TGCGCCAGCAGCTATGGACTAGCGGGGGATGAGCAGTTCTTC. Translated: CASSYGLAGDEQFF. Variable domain in full (rest from reference TRBV5-1 and TRBJ2-1): KAGVTQTPRYLIKTRGQQVTLSCSPISGHRSVSWYQQTPGQGLQFLFEYFSETQRNKGNFPGRFSGRQFSNSRSEMNVSTLELGDSALYLCASSYGLAGDEQFFGPGTRLTVL.

V usage is TRBV27 and J usage is TRBJ1-2; 7 bases are a match to TRBD1. Germline trimming cut 5 bases from V and 4 bases from J; bases unmatched to any gene: 7. The CDR3 spans 14 residues. Germline values: CDR1 MNHEY, CDR2 SMNVEV (reference sequence). The CDR3 sequence: CASSEGAQGYGYTF. DNA of the CDR3: TGTGCCAGCAGTGAGGGGGCGCAGGGCTATGGCTACACCTTC.

The V gene is TRBV14, the J gene TRBJ1-1; 12 bases match TRBD1. Germline V gives CDR1 SGHDN, CDR2 FVKESK. The CDR3 covers 14 residues. Unmatched junction bases numbered 7, after V lost 3 bases and J lost 11 bases. The CDR3 nucleotides read TGTGCCAGCAGCCATAGGGGACAGGGGGCTGTGGCTTTCTTT. Its protein is CASSHRGQGAVAFF.

This rearrangement joins TRBV7-3 to TRBJ2-3; the D gene is possibly TRBD2 (6 bases). V was trimmed by 0 bases and J by 6 bases, leaving 13 bases between them. The CDR3 runs 15 residues. CDR1 and CDR2 (germline): SGHTA, FQGTGA. The CDR3 reads CASSLTDYPRDTQYF. CDR3 in DNA: TGTGCCAGCAGCTTAACGGACTACCCGAGGGATACGCAGTATTTT.

This chain joins TRBV18 and TRBJ2-7; 9 bases map to TRBD1. Germline V gene sequence: CDR1 KGHSH, CDR2 LQKENI. Trimming removed 3 bases from V and 6 bases from J; junction bases left unmatched: 3. The CDR3 covers 13 residues. This chain's CDR3 is CASSPTGGGEQYF. CDR3 bases: TGTGCCAGCTCACCCACAGGGGGCGGCGAGCAGTACTTC.

This clone was picked up one time. This chain uses TRBV6-2 or TRBV6-3 with TRBJ2-7; possibly TRBD1 for D (6 bases). Looked up from germline, CDR1 is MNHEY and CDR2 is SVGEGT. V was shortened by 5 bases and J by 1 base, with 18 bases between the two germline ends. This CDR3 is built from 16 residues. CDR3 DNA sequence: TGTGCCAGCAGTACCCAACGACAGGCCCCTTCCTACGAGCAGTACTTC. Its translation is CASSTQRQAPSYEQYF.

This rearrangement joins TRBV4-1 to TRBJ2-7; 7 nucleotides match TRBD1. The junction had 7 bases not matched to a gene; V was cut back by 4 bases and J by 4 bases. CDR3 size: 14 residues. The germline gives CDR1 MGHRA, CDR2 YSYEKL. CDR3 residues: CASSRSTGEYEQYF. The CDR3 DNA reads TGCGCCAGCAGCCGAAGTACAGGGGAATACGAGCAGTACTTC.

As regards this clone: The same CDR3 also results from other DNA sequences found in this sample. The chain couples TRBV6-5 to TRBJ1-2; 9 nucleotides match TRBD1. Germline assignment: CDR1 MNHEY and CDR2 SVGAGI. J lost 4 bases, V lost 6 bases, and 3 bases had no gene match. This CDR3 has 13 residues. CDR3 bases: TGTGCCAGCAGAGGACAGGGGAGCTATGGCTACACCTTC. Residues: CASRGQGSYGYTF.

V usage is TRBV5-4 and J usage is TRBJ2-7; D is unclear. This CDR3 spans 13 amino acids. Trimming removed 0 bases from V and 3 bases from J, with 7 bases in between. Germline CDR1 reads SGHNT; CDR2 reads YYREEE (reference sequence). The CDR3 DNA sequence: TGTGCCAGCAGCTTGGAGCAAAACTACGAGCAGTACTTC. Amino acids: CASSLEQNYEQYF.

The rearrangement joins TRBV6-1 to TRBJ2-7, with D tentatively TRBD1 (6 bases). Germline CDR1 MNHNS, CDR2 SASEGT. V gave up 5 bases and J gave up 6 bases, with 17 bases separating them. This CDR3 is 14 amino acids long. The CDR3 DNA is TGTGCCAGCAGTTTCCGGGACACCGGGCGCGAGCAGTACTTC. This sequence encodes CASSFRDTGREQYF.

This chain uses TRBV9 with TRBJ2-1, with 7 nucleotides matching TRBD1. V shed 4 bases and J 8 bases; nucleotides not matched to a gene: 9. Germline V gene data show CDR1 as SGDLS and CDR2 as YYNGEE. CDR3 length: 14 amino acids. CDR3 nucleotide sequence: TGTGCCAGCAGCTTCCGACAGGGTGGTGATGAGCAGTTCTTC. Translation: CASSFRQGGDEQFF.

The chain has TRBV11-3 and TRBJ1-1, with 7 bases that match TRBD1. Per germline, CDR1 SGHNT and CDR2 YENEEA. CDR3 length equals 15 residues. The V and J ends lost 5 bases and 8 bases, in that order; junction bases with no gene match: 14. The CDR3 bases are TGTGCCAGCAGCCTTACGACAGGGACCGGTAACGAAGCTTTCTTT. Its protein product is CASSLTTGTGNEAFF. The variable domain in full, with the rest retrieved from reference TRBV11-3 and TRBJ1-1, is EAGVVQSPRYKIIEKKQPVAFWCNPISGHNTLYWYLQNLGQGPELLIRYENEEAVDDSQLPKDRFSAERLKGVDSTLKIQPAELGDSAVYLCASSLTTGTGNEAFFGQGTRLTVV.